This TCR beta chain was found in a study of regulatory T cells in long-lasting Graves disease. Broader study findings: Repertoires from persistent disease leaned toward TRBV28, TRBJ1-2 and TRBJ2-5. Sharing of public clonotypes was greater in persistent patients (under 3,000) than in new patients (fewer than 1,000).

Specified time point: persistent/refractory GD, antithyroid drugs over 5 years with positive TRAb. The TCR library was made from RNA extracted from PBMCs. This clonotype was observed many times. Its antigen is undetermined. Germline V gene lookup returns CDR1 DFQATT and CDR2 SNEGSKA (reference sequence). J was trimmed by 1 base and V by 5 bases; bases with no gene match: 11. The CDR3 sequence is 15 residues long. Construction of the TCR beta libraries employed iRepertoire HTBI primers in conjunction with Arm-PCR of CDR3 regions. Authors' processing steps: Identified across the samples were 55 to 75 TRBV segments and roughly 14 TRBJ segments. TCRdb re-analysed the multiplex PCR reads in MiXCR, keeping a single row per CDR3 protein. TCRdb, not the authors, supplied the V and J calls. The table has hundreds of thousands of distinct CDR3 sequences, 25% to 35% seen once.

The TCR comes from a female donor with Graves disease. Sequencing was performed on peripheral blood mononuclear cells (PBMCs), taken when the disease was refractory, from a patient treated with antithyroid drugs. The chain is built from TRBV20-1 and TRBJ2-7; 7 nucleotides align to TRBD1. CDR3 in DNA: TGCAGTGCTCCTGATAGTGAGACAGGGTCCTACGAGCAGTACTTC. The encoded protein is CSAPDSETGSYEQYF.